These T cell receptor beta chains were read from a single sample in a study of blood T cells in healthy people across ages. TCRdb re-derived calls from the 5' RACE reads in MiXCR, one entry per CDR3 protein. The table records 950,000 to 1,200,000 distinct CDR3 sequences, roughly two fifths of them present only once. The sample taken for sequencing was blood. Receptors originate from a man between 18 and 35 years old in good health. Both conserved end residues are trimmed from each CDR3. The D gene is left open where the match is weak.

V gene: TRBV12-3/TRBV12-4; J gene: TRBJ1-2; D gene: TRBD1; CDR3 protein: ASSLQGTGGVGYT
V gene: TRBV25-1; J gene: TRBJ2-7; D gene: .; CDR3 protein: ASSELYDEQY
V gene: TRBV6-5; J gene: TRBJ2-3; D gene: .; CDR3 protein: ASSYRALPADTQY
V gene: TRBV27; J gene: TRBJ2-7; D gene: .; CDR3 protein: ASSSDGPACEQY
V gene: TRBV9; J gene: TRBJ2-5; D gene: TRBD1; CDR3 protein: ASSLSGTDSETQY
V gene: TRBV2; J gene: TRBJ2-1; D gene: .; CDR3 protein: ASSDLEQF
V gene: TRBV29-1; J gene: TRBJ2-5; D gene: .; CDR3 protein: SVATGQRQETQY
V gene: TRBV29-1; J gene: TRBJ2-3; D gene: .; CDR3 protein: SVGLGVTDTQY
V gene: TRBV13; J gene: TRBJ2-3; D gene: TRBD2; CDR3 protein: ASSPRTSGGPTDTQY
V gene: TRBV3-1; J gene: TRBJ2-5; D gene: .; CDR3 protein: ASSQRSGIQETQY
V gene: TRBV4-1; J gene: TRBJ2-5; D gene: .; CDR3 protein: ASSQEGGGRKETQY
V gene: TRBV12-3/TRBV12-4; J gene: TRBJ2-7; D gene: TRBD2; CDR3 protein: ASSLGSGGSSYEQY
V gene: TRBV28; J gene: TRBJ1-5; D gene: .; CDR3 protein: ASSLGRNNQPQH
V gene: TRBV5-1; J gene: TRBJ2-7; D gene: .; CDR3 protein: AKTRGISYEQY
V gene: TRBV7-6; J gene: TRBJ1-2; D gene: .; CDR3 protein: ASSDMDGYT
V gene: TRBV28; J gene: TRBJ1-5; D gene: TRBD1; CDR3 protein: ASSLSQGARGISNQPQH
V gene: TRBV10-3; J gene: TRBJ1-5; D gene: .; CDR3 protein: AISESHGVNQPQH
V gene: TRBV29-1; J gene: TRBJ2-7; D gene: .; CDR3 protein: SVGSGAFYEQY
V gene: TRBV20-1; J gene: TRBJ2-7; D gene: TRBD1; CDR3 protein: SARQGWERGYEQY
V gene: TRBV12-5; J gene: TRBJ1-2; D gene: TRBD1; CDR3 protein: ASGLGQDGYT
V gene: TRBV18; J gene: TRBJ1-2; D gene: .; CDR3 protein: AGSPGTLSNYGYT
V gene: TRBV12-3/TRBV12-4; J gene: TRBJ2-7; D gene: .; CDR3 protein: ASSLPSFPVSSYEQY
V gene: TRBV2; J gene: TRBJ1-5; D gene: TRBD1; CDR3 protein: ASSAGGNQPQR
V gene: TRBV27; J gene: TRBJ1-1; D gene: .; CDR3 protein: ASINKVNTEAF
V gene: TRBV5-1; J gene: TRBJ2-5; D gene: .; CDR3 protein: ASSLTLSQETPY
V gene: TRBV20-1; J gene: TRBJ1-5; D gene: TRBD1; CDR3 protein: SARVLTGGNQPQH
V gene: TRBV20-1; J gene: TRBJ1-6; D gene: TRBD1; CDR3 protein: SARAHRGDNSPLH
V gene: TRBV2; J gene: TRBJ1-1; D gene: TRBD1; CDR3 protein: ASSGGGTELNTEAF
V gene: TRBV9; J gene: TRBJ1-2; D gene: .; CDR3 protein: ASSVVAGSYGYT
V gene: TRBV20-1; J gene: TRBJ1-1; D gene: .; CDR3 protein: SARDGKGRNTEAF
V gene: TRBV6-6; J gene: TRBJ2-1; D gene: .; CDR3 protein: VSSHSNEQF
V gene: TRBV9; J gene: TRBJ2-5; D gene: .; CDR3 protein: ASSVDVLETQY
V gene: TRBV6-6; J gene: TRBJ2-5; D gene: .; CDR3 protein: ANSAPGRPSQETQY
V gene: TRBV25-1; J gene: TRBJ2-2; D gene: .; CDR3 protein: ASSIYGDFRELF
V gene: TRBV20-1; J gene: TRBJ2-3; D gene: TRBD2; CDR3 protein: SASGGASSITDTQY
V gene: TRBV4-1; J gene: TRBJ1-1; D gene: TRBD1; CDR3 protein: ASSQGRTGFQNTEAF